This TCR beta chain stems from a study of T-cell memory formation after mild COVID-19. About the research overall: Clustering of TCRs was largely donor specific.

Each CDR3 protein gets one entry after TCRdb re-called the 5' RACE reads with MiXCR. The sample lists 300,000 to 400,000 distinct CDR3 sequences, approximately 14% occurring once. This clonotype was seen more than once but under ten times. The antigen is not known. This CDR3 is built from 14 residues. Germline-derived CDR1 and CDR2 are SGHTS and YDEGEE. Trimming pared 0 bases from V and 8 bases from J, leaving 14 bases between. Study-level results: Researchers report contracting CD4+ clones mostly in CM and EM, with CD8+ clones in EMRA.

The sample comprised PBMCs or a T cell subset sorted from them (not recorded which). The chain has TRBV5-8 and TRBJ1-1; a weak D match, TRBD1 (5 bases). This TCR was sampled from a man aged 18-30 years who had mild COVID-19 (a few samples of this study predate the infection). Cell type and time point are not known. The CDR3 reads CASSLGPGGLEAFF. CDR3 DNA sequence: TGTGCCAGCAGCTTGGGGCCTGGGGGACTAGAAGCTTTCTTT.